The clone carrying this TCR beta chain was seen once. The antigen remains unidentified. This record belongs to a study of breast tumors, draining lymph nodes, adjacent tissues. Overall study findings and caveats: Data fit most tumor T cells coming from lymph node, expanding in tumor. Compared with basal-like, luminal-like tumors shared significantly more repertoire with nontumor tissue. Tumor repertoires ranked between lymph nodes and nontumor tissue in diversity, with V and J gene preferences.

MiXCR, run by TCRdb on the multiplex PCR reads, gives a single entry per CDR3 protein. The data show about 200,000 distinct CDR3 sequences, around 33% seen once. The CDR3 consists of 17 residues. The germline gives CDR1 MDHEN, CDR2 SYDVKM. V dropped 6 bases and J dropped 4; count of bases not matched to a gene: 7. Axillary draining lymph nodes of breast cancer patients supplied the node samples. Sequencing input: axillary lymph node tissue. The chain joins TRBV28 to TRBJ2-1, with 15 bases lining up with TRBD2. This receptor was obtained from a female donor with breast cancer. Some clones in this sample may be carry-over from other donors' samples. Here the CDR3 DNA reads TGTGCCAGCAGCCCAGGACTAGCGGGAGGGTTTTACAATGAGCAGTTCTTC. This sequence encodes CASSPGLAGGFYNEQFF.